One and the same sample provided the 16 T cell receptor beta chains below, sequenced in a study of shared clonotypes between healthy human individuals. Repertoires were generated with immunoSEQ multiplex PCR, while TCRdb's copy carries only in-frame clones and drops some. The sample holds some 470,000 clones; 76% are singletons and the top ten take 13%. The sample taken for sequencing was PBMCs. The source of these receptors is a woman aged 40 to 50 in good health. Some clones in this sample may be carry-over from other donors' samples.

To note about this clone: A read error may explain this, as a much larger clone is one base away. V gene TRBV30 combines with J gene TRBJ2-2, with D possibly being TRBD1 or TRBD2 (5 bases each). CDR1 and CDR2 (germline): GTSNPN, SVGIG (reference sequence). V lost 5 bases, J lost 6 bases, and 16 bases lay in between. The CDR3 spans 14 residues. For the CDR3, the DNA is TGTGCCTGGGCCGGGACCGCCTCCTCCGGGGAGCTGTTTTTT. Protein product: CAWAGTASSGELFF.

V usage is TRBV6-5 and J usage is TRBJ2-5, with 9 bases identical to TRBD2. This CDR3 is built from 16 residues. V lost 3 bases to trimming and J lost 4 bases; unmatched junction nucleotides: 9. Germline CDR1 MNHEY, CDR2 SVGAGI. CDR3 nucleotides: TGTGCCAGCAGTTATGGCGGGACTAGCCGCCCAGAGACCCAGTACTTC. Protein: CASSYGGTSRPETQYF.

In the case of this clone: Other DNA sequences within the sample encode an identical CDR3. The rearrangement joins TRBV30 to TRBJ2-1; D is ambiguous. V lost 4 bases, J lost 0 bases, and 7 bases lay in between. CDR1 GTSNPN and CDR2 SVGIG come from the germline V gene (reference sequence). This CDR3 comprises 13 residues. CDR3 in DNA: TGTGCCTGGACCAGGAGCTCCTACAATGAGCAGTTCTTC. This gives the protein CAWTRSSYNEQFF. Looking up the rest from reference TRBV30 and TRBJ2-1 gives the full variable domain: SQTIHQWPATLVQPVGSPLSLECTVEGTSNPNLYWYRQAAGRGLQLLFYSVGIGQISSEVPQNLSASRPQDRQFILSSKKLLLSDSGFYLCAWTRSSYNEQFFGPGTRLTVL.

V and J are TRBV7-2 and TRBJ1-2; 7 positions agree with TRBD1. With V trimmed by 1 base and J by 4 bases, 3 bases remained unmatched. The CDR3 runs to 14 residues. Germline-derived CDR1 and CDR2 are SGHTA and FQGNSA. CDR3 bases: TGTGCCAGCAGCTTAGACCAGGGGGTCTATGGCTACACCTTC. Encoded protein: CASSLDQGVYGYTF.

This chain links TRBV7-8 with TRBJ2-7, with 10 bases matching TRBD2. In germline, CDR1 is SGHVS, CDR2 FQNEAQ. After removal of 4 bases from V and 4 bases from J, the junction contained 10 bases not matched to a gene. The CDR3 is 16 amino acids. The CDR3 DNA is TGTGCCAGCAGCTCGGGGATAGCGGGAGGACATTACGAGCAGTACTTC. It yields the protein CASSSGIAGGHYEQYF. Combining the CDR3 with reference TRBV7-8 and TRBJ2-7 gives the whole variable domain GAGVSQSPRYKVAKRGQDVALRCDPISGHVSLFWYQQALGQGPEFLTYFQNEAQLDKSGLPSDRFFAERPEGSVSTLKIQRTQQEDSAVYLCASSSGIAGGHYEQYFGPGTRLTVT.

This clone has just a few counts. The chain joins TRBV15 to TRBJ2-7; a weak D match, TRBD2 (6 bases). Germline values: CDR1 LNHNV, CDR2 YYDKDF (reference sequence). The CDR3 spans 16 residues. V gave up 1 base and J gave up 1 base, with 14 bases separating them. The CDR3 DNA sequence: TGTGCCACCAGCAGAGGTCGCGGGACCGATTCCTACGAGCAGTACTTC. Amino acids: CATSRGRGTDSYEQYF.

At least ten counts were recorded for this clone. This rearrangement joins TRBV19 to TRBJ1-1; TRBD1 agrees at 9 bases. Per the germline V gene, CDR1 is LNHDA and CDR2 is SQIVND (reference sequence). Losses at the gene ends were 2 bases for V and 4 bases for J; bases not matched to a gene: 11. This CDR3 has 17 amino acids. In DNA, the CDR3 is TGTGCCAGTAGTATAACAGGGGGCAGGACAATATTCACTGAAGCTTTCTTT. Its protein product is CASSITGGRTIFTEAFF.

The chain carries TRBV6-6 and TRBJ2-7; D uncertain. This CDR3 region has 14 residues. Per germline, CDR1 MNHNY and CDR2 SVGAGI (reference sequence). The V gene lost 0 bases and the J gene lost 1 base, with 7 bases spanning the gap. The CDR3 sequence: CASSYSIGSYEQYF. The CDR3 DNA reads TGTGCCAGCAGTTACTCGATCGGATCCTACGAGCAGTACTTC.

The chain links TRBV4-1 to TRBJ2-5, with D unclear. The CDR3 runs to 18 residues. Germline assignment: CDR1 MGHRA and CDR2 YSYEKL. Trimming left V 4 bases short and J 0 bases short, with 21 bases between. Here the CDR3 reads CASSRDLYSPQYQETQYF. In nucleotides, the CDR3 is TGCGCCAGCAGCCGAGATCTCTACTCCCCACAGTACCAAGAGACCCAGTACTTC.

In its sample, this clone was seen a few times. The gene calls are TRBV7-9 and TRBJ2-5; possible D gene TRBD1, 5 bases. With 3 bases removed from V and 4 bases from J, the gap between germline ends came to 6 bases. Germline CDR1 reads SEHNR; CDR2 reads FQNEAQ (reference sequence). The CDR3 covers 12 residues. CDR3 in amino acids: CASSFRGETQYF. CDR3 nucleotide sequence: TGTGCCAGCAGCTTTAGGGGAGAGACCCAGTACTTC.

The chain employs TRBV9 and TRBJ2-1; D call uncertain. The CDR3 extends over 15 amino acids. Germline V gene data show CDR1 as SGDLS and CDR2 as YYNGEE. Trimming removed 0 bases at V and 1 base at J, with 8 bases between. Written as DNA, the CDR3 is TGTGCCAGCAGCGTAGCTACGGGTTCCTACAATGAGCAGTTCTTC. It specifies CASSVATGSYNEQFF. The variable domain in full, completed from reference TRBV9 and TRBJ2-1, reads DSGVTQTPKHLITATGQRVTLRCSPRSGDLSVYWYQQSLDQGLQFLIQYYNGEERAKGNILERFSAQQFPDLHSELNLSSLELGDSALYFCASSVATGSYNEQFFGPGTRLTVL.

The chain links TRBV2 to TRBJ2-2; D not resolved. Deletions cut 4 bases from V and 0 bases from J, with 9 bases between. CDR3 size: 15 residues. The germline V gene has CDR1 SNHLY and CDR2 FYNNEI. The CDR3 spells CASSADGSNTGELFF. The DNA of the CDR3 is TGTGCCAGCAGTGCCGACGGATCGAACACCGGGGAGCTGTTTTTT.

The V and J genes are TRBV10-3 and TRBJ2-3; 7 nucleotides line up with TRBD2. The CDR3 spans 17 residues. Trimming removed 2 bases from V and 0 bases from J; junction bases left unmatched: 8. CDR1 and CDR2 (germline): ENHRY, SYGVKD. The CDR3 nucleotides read TGTGCCATCAGTGAGGACCGGGACTACCTTAGCACAGATACGCAGTATTTT. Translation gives CAISEDRDYLSTDTQYF.

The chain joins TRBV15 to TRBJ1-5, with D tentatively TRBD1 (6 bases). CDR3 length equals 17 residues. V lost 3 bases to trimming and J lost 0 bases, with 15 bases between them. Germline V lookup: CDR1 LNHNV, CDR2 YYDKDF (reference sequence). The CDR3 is CATSRTRDTYSNQPQHF. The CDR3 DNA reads TGTGCCACCAGCAGGACCCGGGACACTTATAGCAATCAGCCCCAGCATTTT.

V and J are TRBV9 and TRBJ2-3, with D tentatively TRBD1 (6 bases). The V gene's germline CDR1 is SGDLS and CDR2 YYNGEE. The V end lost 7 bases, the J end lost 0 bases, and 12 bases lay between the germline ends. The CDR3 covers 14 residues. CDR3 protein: CASAPDRSTDTQYF. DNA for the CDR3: TGTGCCAGCGCACCCGACAGGAGCACAGATACGCAGTATTTT. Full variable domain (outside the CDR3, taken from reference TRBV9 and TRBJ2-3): DSGVTQTPKHLITATGQRVTLRCSPRSGDLSVYWYQQSLDQGLQFLIQYYNGEERAKGNILERFSAQQFPDLHSELNLSSLELGDSALYFCASAPDRSTDTQYFGPGTRLTVL.

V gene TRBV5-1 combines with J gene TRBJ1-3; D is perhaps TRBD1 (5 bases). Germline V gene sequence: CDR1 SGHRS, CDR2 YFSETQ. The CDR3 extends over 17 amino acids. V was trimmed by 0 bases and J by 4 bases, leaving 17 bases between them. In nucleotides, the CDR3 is TGCGCCAGCAGCTTGGACAGGCGCAGTGTGAGCGGAAACACCATATATTTT. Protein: CASSLDRRSVSGNTIYF.